The T cell receptor beta chain under discussion was sequenced for a study of control samples from healthy donors and cancer patients. Repertoires were generated with immunoSEQ multiplex PCR, while TCRdb's copy carries only in-frame clones and drops some. The data contain about 160,000 clones, less than 95% of them seen just once; the ten biggest clones take up around 15%. This sequence originates from a man between 60 and 75 years old with colorectal cancer. Input material: PBMCs.

The CDR3 here is CAISVDRANTGELFF. CDR3 nucleotide sequence: TGTGCCATCAGTGTGGACAGGGCGAACACCGGGGAGCTGTTTTTT. This chain connects TRBV10-3 to TRBJ2-2, with 8 bases identical to TRBD1. J gave up 0 bases and V 4 bases, and 1 base lay outside the gene matches. CDR3 length: 15 amino acids. The germline V gene has CDR1 ENHRY and CDR2 SYGVKD.